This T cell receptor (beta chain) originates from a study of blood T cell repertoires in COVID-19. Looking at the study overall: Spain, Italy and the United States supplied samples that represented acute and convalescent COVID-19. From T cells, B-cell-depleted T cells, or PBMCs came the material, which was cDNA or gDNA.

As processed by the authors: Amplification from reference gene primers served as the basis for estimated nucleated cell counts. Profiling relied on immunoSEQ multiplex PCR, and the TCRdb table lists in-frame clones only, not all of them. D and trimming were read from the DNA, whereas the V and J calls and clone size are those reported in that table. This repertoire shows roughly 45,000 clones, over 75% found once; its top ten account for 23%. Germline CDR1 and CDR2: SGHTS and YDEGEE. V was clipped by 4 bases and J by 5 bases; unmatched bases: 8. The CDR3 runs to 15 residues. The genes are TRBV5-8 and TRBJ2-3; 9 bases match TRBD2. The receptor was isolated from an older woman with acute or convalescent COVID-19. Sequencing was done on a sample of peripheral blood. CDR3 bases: TGTGCCAGCAGCCCACCTAGCGGGGTCAGAGATACGCAGTATTTT. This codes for CASSPPSGVRDTQYF.